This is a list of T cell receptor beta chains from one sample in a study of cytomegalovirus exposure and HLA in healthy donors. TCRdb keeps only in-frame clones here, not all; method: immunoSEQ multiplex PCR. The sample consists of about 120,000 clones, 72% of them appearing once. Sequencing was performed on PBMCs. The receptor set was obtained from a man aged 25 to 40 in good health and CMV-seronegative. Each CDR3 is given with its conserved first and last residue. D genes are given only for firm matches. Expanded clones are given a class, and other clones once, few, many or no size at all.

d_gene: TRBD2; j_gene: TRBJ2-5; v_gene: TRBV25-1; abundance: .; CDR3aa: CASRAFTGGGTQYF; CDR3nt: TGTGCCAGCAGGGCTTTTACGGGGGGGGGAACCCAGTACTTC
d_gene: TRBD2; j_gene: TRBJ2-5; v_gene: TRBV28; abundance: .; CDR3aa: CASSLPGLAEETQYF; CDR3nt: TGTGCCAGCAGCCTACCGGGACTAGCGGAAGAGACCCAGTACTTC
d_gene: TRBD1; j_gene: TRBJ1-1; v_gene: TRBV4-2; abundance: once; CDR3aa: CASSQAPTGTVTEAFF; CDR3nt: TGTGCCAGCAGCCAAGCCCCGACAGGGACGGTAACTGAAGCTTTCTTT
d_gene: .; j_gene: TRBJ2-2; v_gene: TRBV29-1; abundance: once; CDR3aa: CSVSANTGELFF; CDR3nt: TGCAGCGTTTCCGCGAACACCGGGGAGCTGTTTTTT
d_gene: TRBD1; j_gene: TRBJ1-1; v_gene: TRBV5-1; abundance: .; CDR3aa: CASSLLGQALNTEAFF; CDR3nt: TGCGCCAGCAGCTTACTGGGACAGGCCCTGAACACTGAAGCTTTCTTT
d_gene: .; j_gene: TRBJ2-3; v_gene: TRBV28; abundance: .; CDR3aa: CASSYLLRSTDTQYF; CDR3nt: TGTGCCAGCAGTTACCTTTTGCGAAGCACAGATACGCAGTATTTT
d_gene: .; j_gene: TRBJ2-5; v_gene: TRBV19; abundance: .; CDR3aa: CASSARGGRETQYF; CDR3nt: TGTGCCAGTAGTGCGAGGGGGGGCCGTGAGACCCAGTACTTC
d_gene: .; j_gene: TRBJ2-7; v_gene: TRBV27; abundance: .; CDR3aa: CASSLEFPGAPYEQYF; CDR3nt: TGTGCCAGCAGTTTAGAGTTTCCAGGGGCGCCATACGAGCAGTACTTC
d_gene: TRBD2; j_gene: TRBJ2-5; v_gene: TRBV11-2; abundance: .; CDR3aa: CASSLRTSGMSQETQYF; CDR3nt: TGTGCCAGCAGCTTGCGGACTAGCGGGATGTCCCAAGAGACCCAGTACTTC
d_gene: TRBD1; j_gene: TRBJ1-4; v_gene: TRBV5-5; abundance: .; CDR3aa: CASSSEQGAKLFF; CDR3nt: TGTGCCAGCAGTTCCGAACAGGGGGCAAAACTGTTTTTT
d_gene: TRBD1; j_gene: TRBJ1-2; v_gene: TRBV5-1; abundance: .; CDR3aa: CASSSSTGDGYTF; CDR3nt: TGCGCCAGCAGCTCGTCGACAGGGGACGGCTACACCTTC
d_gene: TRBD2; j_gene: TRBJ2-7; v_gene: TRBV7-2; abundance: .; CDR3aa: CASSMVAGGPYEQYF; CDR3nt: TGTGCCAGCAGCATGGTGGCGGGGGGGCCCTACGAGCAGTACTTC
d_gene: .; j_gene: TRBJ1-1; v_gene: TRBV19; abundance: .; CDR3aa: CASSPGVGEAFF; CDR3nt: TGTGCCAGTAGTCCGGGGGTTGGTGAAGCTTTCTTT
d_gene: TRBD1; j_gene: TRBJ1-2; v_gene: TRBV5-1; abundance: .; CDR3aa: CASSLARTGDGYTF; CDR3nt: TGCGCCAGCAGCTTGGCCCGGACAGGGGATGGCTACACCTTC
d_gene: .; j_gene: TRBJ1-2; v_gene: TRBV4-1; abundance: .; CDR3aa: CASSQVPVSNLGYTF; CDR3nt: TGCGCCAGCAGCCAAGTTCCGGTCTCCAACCTTGGCTACACCTTC
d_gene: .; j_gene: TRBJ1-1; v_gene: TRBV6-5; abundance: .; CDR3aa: CASSYSAGSEAFF; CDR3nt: TGTGCCAGCAGTTACTCTGCAGGTTCTGAAGCTTTCTTT
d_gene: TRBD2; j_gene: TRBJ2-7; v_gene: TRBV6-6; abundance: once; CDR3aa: CASSYYTSGDSYEQYF; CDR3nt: TGTGCCAGCAGTTACTATACTAGCGGGGACTCATACGAGCAGTACTTC
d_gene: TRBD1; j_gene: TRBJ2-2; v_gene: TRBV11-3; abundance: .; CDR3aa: CASSLMTGGAGELFF; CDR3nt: TGTGCCAGCAGCCTAATGACAGGGGGCGCCGGGGAGCTGTTTTTT
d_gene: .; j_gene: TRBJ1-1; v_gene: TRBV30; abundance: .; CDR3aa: CAWTPMLEAFF; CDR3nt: TGTGCCTGGACGCCGATGCTAGAAGCTTTCTTT
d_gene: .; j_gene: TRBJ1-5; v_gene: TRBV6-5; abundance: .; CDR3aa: CASSRRDTNQPQHF; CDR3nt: TGTGCCAGCAGCCGTCGGGACACAAATCAGCCCCAGCATTTT
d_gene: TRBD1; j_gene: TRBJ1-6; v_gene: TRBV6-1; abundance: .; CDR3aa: CASSEVSHRGSDSPLHF; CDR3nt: TGTGCCAGCAGTGAAGTATCTCACAGGGGGAGCGATTCACCCCTCCACTTT
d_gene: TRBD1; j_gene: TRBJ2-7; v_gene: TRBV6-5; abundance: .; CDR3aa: CASRGTVNYEQYF; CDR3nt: TGTGCCAGCAGAGGGACAGTAAACTACGAGCAGTACTTC
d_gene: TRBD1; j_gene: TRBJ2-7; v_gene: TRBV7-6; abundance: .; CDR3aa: CASSLGGGIDSYEQYF; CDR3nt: TGTGCCAGCAGCTTAGGAGGGGGCATTGACTCCTACGAGCAGTACTTC
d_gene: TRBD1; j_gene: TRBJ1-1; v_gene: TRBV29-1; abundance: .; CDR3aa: CSVAGQGGVNTEAFF; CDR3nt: TGCAGCGTGGCGGGACAGGGGGGGGTGAACACTGAAGCTTTCTTT
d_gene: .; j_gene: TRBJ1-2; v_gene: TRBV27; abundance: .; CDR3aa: CASRRIGGYTF; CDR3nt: TGTGCCAGCAGGCGAATCGGGGGCTACACCTTC
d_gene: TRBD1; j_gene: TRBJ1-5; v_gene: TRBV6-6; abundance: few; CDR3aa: CASSGGTAYNQPQHF; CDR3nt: TGTGCCAGCAGCGGTGGGACAGCTTACAATCAGCCCCAGCATTTT
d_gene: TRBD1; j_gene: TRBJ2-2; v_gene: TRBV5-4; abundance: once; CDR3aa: CASSAQTGGSIGELFF; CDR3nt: TGTGCCAGCAGCGCCCAGACAGGGGGCTCCATCGGGGAGCTGTTTTTT